The clone carrying this T cell receptor (beta chain) occurred once. As handled by the study authors: Reference gene primer amplification in the assay estimated nucleated cell counts. Profiling relied on immunoSEQ multiplex PCR, and the TCRdb table lists in-frame clones only, not all of them. V and J calls plus clone size are reproduced from that table; the DNA served to infer D and trimming. The repertoire includes 300,000 or so clones, around 87% of them detected once, and 1% sits in the top ten. The CDR3 loop spans 15 amino acids. The V gene's germline CDR1 is MNHEY and CDR2 SMNVEV (reference sequence). The trim removed 3 bases at V and 5 bases at J, leaving 6 bases unmatched. This sample is drawn from a study of blood T cell repertoires in COVID-19.

The sequencing sample was made of peripheral blood. This receptor was identified in a man aged 45-65 years with active or convalescent COVID-19. The chain is built from TRBV27 and TRBJ2-5, with TRBD1 identical over 10 bases. The CDR3 here is CASSFRGTGEETQYF. As DNA, the CDR3 is TGTGCCAGCAGTTTCCGCGGGACAGGGGAGGAGACCCAGTACTTC.